This is a list of T cell receptor beta chains from one sample in a study of blood T cells in healthy people across ages. TCRdb recomputed calls from the 5' RACE reads with MiXCR, one row per CDR3 protein. In the table there are hundreds of thousands of distinct CDR3 sequences, roughly half of which are singletons. Source material: blood. The receptors were sampled from a man aged 55 to 70 in good health. CDR3s include the opening cysteine and the closing phenylalanine or tryptophan. The D gene is left open where the match is weak. Some rows mark clone size as missing; the rest say once, few, many or name a class of expanded clone.

d_gene: -; v_gene: TRBV20-1; j_gene: TRBJ2-5; abundance: -; CDR3nt: TGCAGTGCTAGGGGAGATCTCCTCCGGGAGACCCAGTACTTC; CDR3aa: CSARGDLLRETQYF
d_gene: -; v_gene: TRBV7-2; j_gene: TRBJ1-2; abundance: few; CDR3nt: TGTGCCAGCAGCCGGAGTGAGGGCGACTATGGCTACACCTTC; CDR3aa: CASSRSEGDYGYTF
d_gene: -; v_gene: TRBV29-1; j_gene: TRBJ2-1; abundance: -; CDR3nt: TGCAGCGTTGAAGCGAATAGAAGAAGCGCCAATGAGCAGTTCTTC; CDR3aa: CSVEANRRSANEQFF
d_gene: -; v_gene: TRBV29-1; j_gene: TRBJ2-6; abundance: few; CDR3nt: TGCAGCGTTGATCTGGGCGACTCTGGGGCCAACGTCCTGACTTTC; CDR3aa: CSVDLGDSGANVLTF
d_gene: -; v_gene: TRBV29-1; j_gene: TRBJ2-5; abundance: -; CDR3nt: TGCAGCGTTGATCTGGGGGCGCGAGAGACCCAGTACTTC; CDR3aa: CSVDLGARETQYF
d_gene: -; v_gene: TRBV6-4; j_gene: TRBJ2-3; abundance: -; CDR3nt: TGTGCCAGCAGTCCGGACAGAACTAGCACAGAGACGCAGTATTTT; CDR3aa: CASSPDRTSTETQYF
d_gene: -; v_gene: TRBV2; j_gene: TRBJ1-5; abundance: -; CDR3nt: TGTGCCAGCAACGGGGGGAGCAATCAGCCCCAGCATTTT; CDR3aa: CASNGGSNQPQHF
d_gene: TRBD2; v_gene: TRBV9; j_gene: TRBJ2-1; abundance: -; CDR3nt: TGTGCCAGCAGCAGACTCCTAGCGGGGGGCTTCAATGAGCAGTTCTTC; CDR3aa: CASSRLLAGGFNEQFF
d_gene: TRBD2; v_gene: TRBV20-1; j_gene: TRBJ2-1; abundance: -; CDR3nt: TGCAGTGCTACCAACCCAGGGACTAGCGGGGGGGCGGATGAGCAGTTCTTC; CDR3aa: CSATNPGTSGGADEQFF
d_gene: TRBD2; v_gene: TRBV11-2; j_gene: TRBJ2-5; abundance: -; CDR3nt: TGTGCCAGCAGCTTCAAACGGGGGGTTGGCGAGGAGACCCAGTACTTC; CDR3aa: CASSFKRGVGEETQYF
d_gene: TRBD2; v_gene: TRBV29-1; j_gene: TRBJ2-1; abundance: -; CDR3nt: TGCAGCGTCAGGGGACTAGCGGGAGACGATGAGCAGTTCTTC; CDR3aa: CSVRGLAGDDEQFF
d_gene: TRBD2; v_gene: TRBV7-9; j_gene: TRBJ2-5; abundance: few; CDR3nt: TGTGCCAGCAGCCTAAGGTCTAGCGGGGGCCGCCAAGAGACCCAGTACTTC; CDR3aa: CASSLRSSGGRQETQYF
d_gene: TRBD2; v_gene: TRBV6-2/TRBV6-3; j_gene: TRBJ2-7; abundance: -; CDR3nt: TGTGCCAGCACCCCACGAGCGGGAGCGGACGAGCAGTACTTC; CDR3aa: CASTPRAGADEQYF
d_gene: TRBD1; v_gene: TRBV12-3/TRBV12-4; j_gene: TRBJ1-6; abundance: -; CDR3nt: TGTGCCAGCAGAGCGGGACAGGGGATGAATTCACCCCTCCACTTT; CDR3aa: CASRAGQGMNSPLHF
d_gene: TRBD2; v_gene: TRBV6-1; j_gene: TRBJ2-1; abundance: -; CDR3nt: TGTGCCAGCAGTGACAGCGGGAGGGCCGGGAATGAGCAGTTCTTC; CDR3aa: CASSDSGRAGNEQFF
d_gene: TRBD2; v_gene: TRBV20-1; j_gene: TRBJ2-5; abundance: -; CDR3nt: TGCAGTGCTACACTAGCGGGGCAAGAGACCCAGTACTTC; CDR3aa: CSATLAGQETQYF
d_gene: -; v_gene: TRBV27; j_gene: TRBJ2-1; abundance: few; CDR3nt: TGTGCCAGCAGTTTAGGTCAGCGCGACAATGAGCAGTTCTTC; CDR3aa: CASSLGQRDNEQFF
d_gene: -; v_gene: TRBV29-1; j_gene: TRBJ2-3; abundance: -; CDR3nt: TGCAGCGCCGAAGTGGGTGATACGCAGTATTTT; CDR3aa: CSAEVGDTQYF
d_gene: TRBD2; v_gene: TRBV6-1; j_gene: TRBJ2-1; abundance: -; CDR3nt: TGTGCCAGCAGGTCGGGACTAGCCACCGGTGAGCAGTTCTTC; CDR3aa: CASRSGLATGEQFF
d_gene: TRBD1; v_gene: TRBV7-2; j_gene: TRBJ2-5; abundance: few; CDR3nt: TGTGCCAGCAGGCCCAGCAGGGGGCAAGAGACCCAGTACTTC; CDR3aa: CASRPSRGQETQYF
d_gene: -; v_gene: TRBV7-2; j_gene: TRBJ2-3; abundance: few; CDR3nt: TGTGCCAGCAGCTCGGGCCCCGGGGGCGGGACGCAGTATTTT; CDR3aa: CASSSGPGGGTQYF
d_gene: TRBD2; v_gene: TRBV7-6; j_gene: TRBJ2-7; abundance: -; CDR3nt: TGTGCCAGCAGCTTATCGGCTAGCGGGAGGTCGGGTTCCGAGCAGTACTTC; CDR3aa: CASSLSASGRSGSEQYF
d_gene: -; v_gene: TRBV7-8; j_gene: TRBJ2-5; abundance: -; CDR3nt: TGTGCCAGCAGCTTCGCTGAAGCCGCCAATGAGCAGTACTTC; CDR3aa: CASSFAEAANEQYF
d_gene: -; v_gene: TRBV6-2/TRBV6-3; j_gene: TRBJ1-5; abundance: -; CDR3nt: TGTGCCAGCAGCCCCTGGGGCGATCAGCCCCAGCATTTT; CDR3aa: CASSPWGDQPQHF
d_gene: TRBD1; v_gene: TRBV20-1; j_gene: TRBJ1-5; abundance: once; CDR3nt: TGCAGTGCCCAGGGGACAGGGGTCCAGCCCCAGCATTTT; CDR3aa: CSAQGTGVQPQHF
d_gene: -; v_gene: TRBV12-3/TRBV12-4; j_gene: TRBJ2-1; abundance: -; CDR3nt: TGTGCCAGCAGACGTAACGGTGTTAATGTGCAGTTCTTC; CDR3aa: CASRRNGVNVQFF
d_gene: -; v_gene: TRBV7-3; j_gene: TRBJ2-1; abundance: -; CDR3nt: TGTGCCAGCAGCTTCGGACTAACGGGCGCTGAGCAGTTCTTC; CDR3aa: CASSFGLTGAEQFF
d_gene: -; v_gene: TRBV18; j_gene: TRBJ1-6; abundance: -; CDR3nt: TGTGCCAGCTCACCGGCGGTAGGGTCTAATTCACCCCTCCACTTT; CDR3aa: CASSPAVGSNSPLHF
d_gene: -; v_gene: TRBV5-6; j_gene: TRBJ1-1; abundance: -; CDR3nt: TGTGCCAGCAGCTTCAGACAGACGAACACTGAAGCTTTCTTT; CDR3aa: CASSFRQTNTEAFF
d_gene: -; v_gene: TRBV6-5; j_gene: TRBJ2-3; abundance: -; CDR3nt: TGTGCCAGCAGTCCCCGATTTGGGACAACGGAGAATACGCAGTATTTT; CDR3aa: CASSPRFGTTENTQYF
d_gene: TRBD1; v_gene: TRBV4-3; j_gene: TRBJ2-4; abundance: few; CDR3nt: TGCGCCAGCAGCCAAGATAGGGGACAGAAAAACATTCAGTACTTC; CDR3aa: CASSQDRGQKNIQYF
d_gene: -; v_gene: TRBV30; j_gene: TRBJ2-4; abundance: few; CDR3nt: TGTGCCTGGAGCTCGGGGGCGGGGGACATTCAGTACTTC; CDR3aa: CAWSSGAGDIQYF
d_gene: TRBD1; v_gene: TRBV20-1; j_gene: TRBJ1-1; abundance: many; CDR3nt: TGCAGTGCAAATCCCCTACAGGGGGTGGGCACTGAAGCTTTCTTT; CDR3aa: CSANPLQGVGTEAFF
d_gene: -; v_gene: TRBV12-3/TRBV12-4; j_gene: TRBJ2-7; abundance: many; CDR3nt: TGTGCCAGCAGTTTGGGACCAGGCTCCTACGAGCAGTACTTC; CDR3aa: CASSLGPGSYEQYF
d_gene: -; v_gene: TRBV27; j_gene: TRBJ2-7; abundance: -; CDR3nt: TGTGCCAGCAGTTTAAAGCCTTCAGCGTACGAGCAGTACTTC; CDR3aa: CASSLKPSAYEQYF
d_gene: -; v_gene: TRBV3-1; j_gene: TRBJ2-5; abundance: few; CDR3nt: TGTGCCAGCAGCCAAGATCAGGGTGGAGCGACGAAGAGGGAGACCCAGTACTTC; CDR3aa: CASSQDQGGATKRETQYF
d_gene: TRBD2; v_gene: TRBV20-1; j_gene: TRBJ2-1; abundance: -; CDR3nt: TGCAGTGCTTCGCTAGCGGGGGTTCTGAATGAGCAGTTCTTC; CDR3aa: CSASLAGVLNEQFF
d_gene: -; v_gene: TRBV20-1; j_gene: TRBJ2-3; abundance: few; CDR3nt: TGCAGTGCTCTTCTTCTAGATACGCAGTATTTT; CDR3aa: CSALLLDTQYF
d_gene: TRBD2; v_gene: TRBV27; j_gene: TRBJ2-5; abundance: -; CDR3nt: TGTGCCAGCAGTTTCAAGCGGGGTGGGACCCAGTACTTC; CDR3aa: CASSFKRGGTQYF
d_gene: -; v_gene: TRBV5-6; j_gene: TRBJ2-7; abundance: few; CDR3nt: TGTGCCAGCAGCCCTCAGAGGGTTGGGGAGCAGTACTTC; CDR3aa: CASSPQRVGEQYF
d_gene: -; v_gene: TRBV18; j_gene: TRBJ2-5; abundance: -; CDR3nt: TGTGCCAGCTCACCTTCCCGGGGGGCGCTGGGAGAGACCCAGTACTTC; CDR3aa: CASSPSRGALGETQYF
d_gene: TRBD2; v_gene: TRBV4-2; j_gene: TRBJ2-1; abundance: few; CDR3nt: TGTGCCAGCAGCCAAGATGGGGCTAGCGGGAGTTATAATGAGCAGTTCTTC; CDR3aa: CASSQDGASGSYNEQFF
d_gene: TRBD1; v_gene: TRBV12-3/TRBV12-4; j_gene: TRBJ2-7; abundance: many; CDR3nt: TGTGCCAGCAGTTTATTAGACAGGGGAGCCTACGAGCAGTACTTC; CDR3aa: CASSLLDRGAYEQYF
d_gene: TRBD2; v_gene: TRBV15; j_gene: TRBJ2-5; abundance: -; CDR3nt: TGTGCCACCAGCAGACGATTATCGGGGGGGCAAGAGACCCAGTACTTC; CDR3aa: CATSRRLSGGQETQYF
d_gene: TRBD1; v_gene: TRBV5-5; j_gene: TRBJ2-3; abundance: -; CDR3nt: TGTGCCAGCAGCTTCGGACAGGCGGCAGATACGCAGTATTTT; CDR3aa: CASSFGQAADTQYF
d_gene: -; v_gene: TRBV5-1; j_gene: TRBJ1-2; abundance: -; CDR3nt: TGCGCCAGCAGAGATGTCGGGAGGCTATTCTATGGCTACACCTTC; CDR3aa: CASRDVGRLFYGYTF
d_gene: TRBD1; v_gene: TRBV20-1; j_gene: TRBJ2-3; abundance: few; CDR3nt: TGCAGTGCTAATTACCGGGACAGGGCCACAGATACGCAGTATTTT; CDR3aa: CSANYRDRATDTQYF
d_gene: -; v_gene: TRBV20-1; j_gene: TRBJ2-4; abundance: -; CDR3nt: TGCAGTACCTTCGACAGGGCCAAAAACATTCAGTACTTC; CDR3aa: CSTFDRAKNIQYF
d_gene: -; v_gene: TRBV21-1; j_gene: TRBJ2-6; abundance: many; CDR3nt: TGTGCCAGCAGCAAAGATGGTGGGGCCAACGTCCTGACTTTC; CDR3aa: CASSKDGGANVLTF
d_gene: -; v_gene: TRBV9; j_gene: TRBJ2-6; abundance: once; CDR3nt: TGTGCCAGCAGCGTAGGAAGTGTATCTGGGGCCAACGTCCTGACTTTC; CDR3aa: CASSVGSVSGANVLTF
d_gene: -; v_gene: TRBV20-1; j_gene: TRBJ1-2; abundance: many; CDR3nt: TGCAGTGCCGCTACTGGTGCGGACCTCTCGTATGGCTACACCTTC; CDR3aa: CSAATGADLSYGYTF
d_gene: TRBD2; v_gene: TRBV18; j_gene: TRBJ2-7; abundance: few; CDR3nt: TGTGCCAGCTCACCCGCAGGGATAGCGGGAGGCGCAACCTTTAGCGAGCAGTACTTC; CDR3aa: CASSPAGIAGGATFSEQYF
d_gene: TRBD2; v_gene: TRBV6-5; j_gene: TRBJ2-5; abundance: -; CDR3nt: TGTGCCAGCACTTATTCACTAGCGGGAGAGACCCAGTACTTC; CDR3aa: CASTYSLAGETQYF
d_gene: -; v_gene: TRBV20-1; j_gene: TRBJ2-1; abundance: -; CDR3nt: TGCAGTGCTAGAGATCTCCAATCGGATGAGCAGTTCTTC; CDR3aa: CSARDLQSDEQFF
d_gene: -; v_gene: TRBV5-1; j_gene: TRBJ2-7; abundance: few; CDR3nt: TGCGCCAGCAGCTGGGACGGACCATCTAGCTACGAGCAGTACTTC; CDR3aa: CASSWDGPSSYEQYF